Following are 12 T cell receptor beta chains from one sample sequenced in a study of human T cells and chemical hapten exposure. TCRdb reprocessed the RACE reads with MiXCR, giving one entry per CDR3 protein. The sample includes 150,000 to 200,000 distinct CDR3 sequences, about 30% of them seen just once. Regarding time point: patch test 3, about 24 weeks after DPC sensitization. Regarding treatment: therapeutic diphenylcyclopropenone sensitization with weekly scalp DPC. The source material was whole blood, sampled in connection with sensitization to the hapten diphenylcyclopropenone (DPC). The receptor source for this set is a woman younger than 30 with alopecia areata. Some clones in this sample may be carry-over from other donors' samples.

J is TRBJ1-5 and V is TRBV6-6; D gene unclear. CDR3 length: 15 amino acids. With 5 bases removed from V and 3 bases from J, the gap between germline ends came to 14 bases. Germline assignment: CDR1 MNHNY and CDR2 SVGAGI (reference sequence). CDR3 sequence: CASSPSSSVNQPQHF. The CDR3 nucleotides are TGTGCCAGCAGTCCCTCCTCAAGCGTCAATCAGCCCCAGCATTTT.

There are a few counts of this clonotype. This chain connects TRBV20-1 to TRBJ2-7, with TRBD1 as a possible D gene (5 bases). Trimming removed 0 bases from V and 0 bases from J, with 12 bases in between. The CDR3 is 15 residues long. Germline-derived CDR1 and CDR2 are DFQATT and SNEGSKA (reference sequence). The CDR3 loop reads CSARDPGRNSYEQYF. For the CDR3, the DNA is TGCAGTGCTAGAGACCCAGGGCGTAACTCCTACGAGCAGTACTTC.

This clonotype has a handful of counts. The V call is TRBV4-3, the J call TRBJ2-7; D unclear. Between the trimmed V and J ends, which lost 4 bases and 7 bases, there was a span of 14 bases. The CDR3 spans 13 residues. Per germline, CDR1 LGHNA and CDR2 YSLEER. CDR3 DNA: TGCGCCAGCAGCCCGCGTGGGTTTAAAGAGCAGTACTTC. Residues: CASSPRGFKEQYF.

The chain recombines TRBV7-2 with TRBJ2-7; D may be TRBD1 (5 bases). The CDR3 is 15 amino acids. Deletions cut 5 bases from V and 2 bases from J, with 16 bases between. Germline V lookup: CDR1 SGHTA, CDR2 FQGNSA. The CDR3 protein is CASSLTGWGPYEQYF. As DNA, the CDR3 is TGTGCCAGCAGCCTAACGGGCTGGGGCCCCTACGAGCAGTACTTC.

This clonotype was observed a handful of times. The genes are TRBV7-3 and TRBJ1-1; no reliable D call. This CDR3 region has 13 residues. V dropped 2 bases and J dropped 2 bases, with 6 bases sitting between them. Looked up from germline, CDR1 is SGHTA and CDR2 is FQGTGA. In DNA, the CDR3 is TGTGCCAGCAGCTTACTCAGTAACACTGAAGCTTTCTTT. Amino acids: CASSLLSNTEAFF. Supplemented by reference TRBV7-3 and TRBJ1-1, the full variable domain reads GAGVSQTPSNKVTEKGKYVELRCDPISGHTALYWYRQSLGQGPEFLIYFQGTGAADDSGLPNDRFFAVRPEGSVSTLKIQRTERGDSAVYLCASSLLSNTEAFFGQGTRLTVV.

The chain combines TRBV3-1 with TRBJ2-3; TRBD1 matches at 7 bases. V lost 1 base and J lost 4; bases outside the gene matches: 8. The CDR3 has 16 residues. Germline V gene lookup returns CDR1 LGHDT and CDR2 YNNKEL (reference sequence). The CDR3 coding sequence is TGTGCCAGCAGCCAAGGCGAACAGGGGTTCCCAGATACGCAGTATTTT. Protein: CASSQGEQGFPDTQYF.

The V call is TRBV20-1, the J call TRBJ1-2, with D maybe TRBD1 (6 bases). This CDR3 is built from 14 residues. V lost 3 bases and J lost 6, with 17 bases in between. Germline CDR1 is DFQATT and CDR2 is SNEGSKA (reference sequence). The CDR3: CSASAVQGGNGYTF. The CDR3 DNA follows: TGCAGTGCTAGTGCGGTACAGGGAGGGAATGGCTACACCTTC.

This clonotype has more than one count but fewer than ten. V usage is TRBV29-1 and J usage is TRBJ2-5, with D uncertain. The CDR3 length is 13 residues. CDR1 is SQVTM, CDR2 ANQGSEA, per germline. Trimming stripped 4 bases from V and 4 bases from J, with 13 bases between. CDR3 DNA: TGCAGCGTTGCTGGTCAGTCTGGAGAGACCCAGTACTTC. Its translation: CSVAGQSGETQYF.

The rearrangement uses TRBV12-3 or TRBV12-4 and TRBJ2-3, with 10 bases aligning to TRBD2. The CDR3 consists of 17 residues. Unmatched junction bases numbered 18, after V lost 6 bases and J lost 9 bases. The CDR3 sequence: CASSSLLAGGPSRTQYF. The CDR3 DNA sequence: TGTGCCAGCAGCTCACTGTTAGCGGGAGGCCCCTCGAGGACGCAGTATTTT.

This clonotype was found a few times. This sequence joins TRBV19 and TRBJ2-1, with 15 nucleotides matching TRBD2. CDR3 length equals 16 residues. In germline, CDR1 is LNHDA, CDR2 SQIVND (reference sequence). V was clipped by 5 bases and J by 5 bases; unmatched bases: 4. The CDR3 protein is CASSLGLAGGNNEQFF. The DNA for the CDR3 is TGTGCCAGTAGTCTTGGACTAGCGGGGGGGAACAATGAGCAGTTCTTC.

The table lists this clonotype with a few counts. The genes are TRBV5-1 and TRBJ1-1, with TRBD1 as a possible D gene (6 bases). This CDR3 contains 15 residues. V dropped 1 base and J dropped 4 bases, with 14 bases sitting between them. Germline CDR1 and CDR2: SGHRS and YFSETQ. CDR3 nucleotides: TGCGCCAGCAGCTTGTCGGGTCAGGGGAGCACTGAAGCTTTCTTT. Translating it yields CASSLSGQGSTEAFF. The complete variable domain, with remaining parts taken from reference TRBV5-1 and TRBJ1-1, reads KAGVTQTPRYLIKTRGQQVTLSCSPISGHRSVSWYQQTPGQGLQFLFEYFSETQRNKGNFPGRFSGRQFSNSRSEMNVSTLELGDSALYLCASSLSGQGSTEAFFGQGTRLTVV.

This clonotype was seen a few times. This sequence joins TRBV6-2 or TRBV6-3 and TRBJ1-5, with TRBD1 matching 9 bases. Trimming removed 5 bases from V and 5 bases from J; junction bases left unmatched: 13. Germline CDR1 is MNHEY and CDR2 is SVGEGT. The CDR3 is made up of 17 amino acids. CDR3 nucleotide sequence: TGTGCCAGCAGTATTCCGGGACAGGGAGTCAACGATCAGCCCCAGCATTTT. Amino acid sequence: CASSIPGQGVNDQPQHF.